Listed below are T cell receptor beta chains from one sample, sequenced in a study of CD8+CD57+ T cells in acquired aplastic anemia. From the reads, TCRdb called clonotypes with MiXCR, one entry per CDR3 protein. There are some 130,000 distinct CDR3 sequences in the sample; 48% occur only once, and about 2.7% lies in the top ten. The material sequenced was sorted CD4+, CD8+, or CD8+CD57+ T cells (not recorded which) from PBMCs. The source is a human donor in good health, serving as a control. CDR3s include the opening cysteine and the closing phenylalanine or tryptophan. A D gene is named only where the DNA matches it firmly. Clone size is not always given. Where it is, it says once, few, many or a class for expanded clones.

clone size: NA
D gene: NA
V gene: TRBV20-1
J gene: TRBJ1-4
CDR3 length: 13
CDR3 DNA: TGCAGTGCCAGCGGGGGAGCTAATGAAAAACTGTTTTTT
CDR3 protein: CSASGGANEKLFF

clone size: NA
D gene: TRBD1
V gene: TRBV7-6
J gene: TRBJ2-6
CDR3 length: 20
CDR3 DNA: TGTGCCAGCAGCCTTCGCGTACCGGGACAGGGTATCTCTGGGGCCAACGTCCTGACTTTC
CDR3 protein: CASSLRVPGQGISGANVLTF

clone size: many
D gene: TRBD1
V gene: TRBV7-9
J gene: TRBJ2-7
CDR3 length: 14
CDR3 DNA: TGTGCCAGCACCCATGGGACAGGGGGCAGCGAGCAGTACTTC
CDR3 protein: CASTHGTGGSEQYF

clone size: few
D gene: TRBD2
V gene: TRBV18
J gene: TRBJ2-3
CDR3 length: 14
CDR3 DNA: TGTGCCACCAAACCGGGACTAGCGGCAGATACGCAGTATTTT
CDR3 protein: CATKPGLAADTQYF

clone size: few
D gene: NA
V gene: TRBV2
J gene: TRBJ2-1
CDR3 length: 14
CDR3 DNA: TGTGCCAGCAGTGAACGGGGCCCCTACAATGAGCAGTTCTTC
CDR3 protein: CASSERGPYNEQFF

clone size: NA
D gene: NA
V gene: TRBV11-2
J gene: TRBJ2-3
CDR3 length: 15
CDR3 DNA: TGTGCCAGCAGCCCGAAGGGGGGCAGGACAGATACGCAGTATTTT
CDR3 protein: CASSPKGGRTDTQYF

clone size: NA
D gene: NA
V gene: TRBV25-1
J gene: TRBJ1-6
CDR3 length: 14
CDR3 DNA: TGTGCCAGCAGTCGGGCCAGGGGCAATTCACCCCTCCACTTT
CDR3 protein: CASSRARGNSPLHF

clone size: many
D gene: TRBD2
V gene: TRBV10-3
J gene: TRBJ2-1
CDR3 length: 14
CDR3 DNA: TGTGCCATCAGTAAAAGCGGGGGGAATAATGAGCAGTTCTTC
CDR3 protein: CAISKSGGNNEQFF

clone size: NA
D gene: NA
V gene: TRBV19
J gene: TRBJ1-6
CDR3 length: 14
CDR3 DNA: TGTGCCAGTAGTATAACCCAGGGAGGATCACCCCTCCACTTT
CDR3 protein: CASSITQGGSPLHF

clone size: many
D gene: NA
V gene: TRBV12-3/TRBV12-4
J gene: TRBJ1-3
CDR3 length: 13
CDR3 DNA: TGTGCCAGCAGTTTGGGGTCAGGGAAAACCATATATTTT
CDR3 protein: CASSLGSGKTIYF

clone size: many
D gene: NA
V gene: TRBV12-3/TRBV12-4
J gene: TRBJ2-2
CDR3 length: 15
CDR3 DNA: TGTGCCAGCAGTTTAAATATCCGGGGGACCGGGGAGCTGTTTTTT
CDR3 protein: CASSLNIRGTGELFF

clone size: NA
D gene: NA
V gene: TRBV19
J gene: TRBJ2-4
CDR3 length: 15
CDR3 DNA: TGTGCCAGTAGTTTCCGGGGGGCGACCAAAAACATTCAGTACTTC
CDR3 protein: CASSFRGATKNIQYF

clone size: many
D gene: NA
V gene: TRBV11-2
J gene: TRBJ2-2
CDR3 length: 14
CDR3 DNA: TGTGCCAGCCCCACTGGGGTCAACACCGGGGAGCTGTTTTTT
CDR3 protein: CASPTGVNTGELFF

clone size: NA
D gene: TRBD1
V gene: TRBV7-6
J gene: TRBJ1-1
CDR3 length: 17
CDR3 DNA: TGTGCCAGCAGCTTAACTAGACAGGGAGTCGTGAACACTGAAGCTTTCTTT
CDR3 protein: CASSLTRQGVVNTEAFF

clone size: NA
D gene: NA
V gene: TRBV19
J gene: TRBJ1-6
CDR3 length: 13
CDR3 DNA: TGTGCCAGTAGTAGAGGAAGTAATTCACCCCTCCACTTT
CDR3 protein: CASSRGSNSPLHF

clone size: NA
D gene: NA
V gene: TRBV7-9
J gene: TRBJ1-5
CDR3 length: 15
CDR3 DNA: TGTGCCAGCACCTCGGGCAGAAATAGCAATCAGCCCCAGCATTTT
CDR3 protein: CASTSGRNSNQPQHF

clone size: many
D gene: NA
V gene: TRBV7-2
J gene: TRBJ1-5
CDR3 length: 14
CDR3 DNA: TGTGCCAGCAGCGAACAGCCAGGGAATCAGCCCCAGCATTTT
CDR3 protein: CASSEQPGNQPQHF

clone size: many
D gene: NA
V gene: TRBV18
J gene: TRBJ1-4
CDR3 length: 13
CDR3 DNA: TGTGCCAGCAGCCCACAGGGAAATGAAAAACTGTTTTTT
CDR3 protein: CASSPQGNEKLFF

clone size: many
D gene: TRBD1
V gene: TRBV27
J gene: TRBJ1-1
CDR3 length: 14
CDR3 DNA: TGTGCCAGCAGTCCGACAGGGTATAACACTGAAGCTTTCTTT
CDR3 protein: CASSPTGYNTEAFF

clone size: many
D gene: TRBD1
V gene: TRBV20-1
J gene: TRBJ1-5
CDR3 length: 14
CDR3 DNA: TGCAGTGCAAGGGACAGCAATAGCAATCAGCCCCAGCATTTT
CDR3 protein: CSARDSNSNQPQHF

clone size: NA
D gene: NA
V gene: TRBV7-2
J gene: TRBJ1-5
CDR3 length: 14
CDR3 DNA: TGTGCCAGCAGCCCGCGGACAGAGGGGCAGCCCCAGCATTTT
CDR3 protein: CASSPRTEGQPQHF

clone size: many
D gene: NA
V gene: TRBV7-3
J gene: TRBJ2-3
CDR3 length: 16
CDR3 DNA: TGTGCCAGCAGCTCTAGGGGGGGGACCCCCACAGATACGCAGTATTTT
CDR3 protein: CASSSRGGTPTDTQYF

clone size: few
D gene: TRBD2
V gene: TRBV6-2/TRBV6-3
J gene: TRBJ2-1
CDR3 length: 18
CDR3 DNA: TGTGCCAGCAGTTATTATGGAAGGACTAGCGGGGCCTACAATGAGCAGTTCTTC
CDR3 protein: CASSYYGRTSGAYNEQFF

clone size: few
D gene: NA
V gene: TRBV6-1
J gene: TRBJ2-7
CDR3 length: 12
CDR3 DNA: TGTGCCAGCAGTGGAGGGGCCCACGAGCAGTACTTC
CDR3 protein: CASSGGAHEQYF

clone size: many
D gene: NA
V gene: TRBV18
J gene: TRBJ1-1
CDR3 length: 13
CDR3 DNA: TGTGCCAGCTCACCAGGAGGGACGGCTGAAGCTTTCTTT
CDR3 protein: CASSPGGTAEAFF

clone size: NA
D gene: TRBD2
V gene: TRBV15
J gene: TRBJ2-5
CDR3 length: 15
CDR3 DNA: TGTGCCACCAGTTGGCGGCGGGGGGGCCGAGAGACCCAGTACTTC
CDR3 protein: CATSWRRGGRETQYF

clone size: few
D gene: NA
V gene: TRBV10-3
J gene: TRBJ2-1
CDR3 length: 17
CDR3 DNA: TGTGCCATCAGCGAGTCGAAGGGAAGCGGCGGAAACAATGGGCAGTTCTTC
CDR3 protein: CAISESKGSGGNNGQFF

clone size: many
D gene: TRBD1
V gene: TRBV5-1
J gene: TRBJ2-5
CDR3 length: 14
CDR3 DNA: TGCGCCAGCAGCCGTGGACAGGGGGCAGAGACCCAGTACTTC
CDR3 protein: CASSRGQGAETQYF

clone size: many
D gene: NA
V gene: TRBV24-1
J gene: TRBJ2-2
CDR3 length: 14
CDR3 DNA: TGTGCCACCATTGAGGGACAAAACACCGGGGAGCTGTTTTTT
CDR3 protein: CATIEGQNTGELFF

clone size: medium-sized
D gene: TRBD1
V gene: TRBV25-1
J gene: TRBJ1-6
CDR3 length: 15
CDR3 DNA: TGTGCCAGCAGTGGACGGACAGGGGTAAATTCACCCCTCCACTTT
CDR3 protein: CASSGRTGVNSPLHF

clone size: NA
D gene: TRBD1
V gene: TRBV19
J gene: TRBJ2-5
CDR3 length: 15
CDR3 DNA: TGTGCCAGTAGTGGTTCCGACAGGGGAGAAGAGACCCAGTACTTC
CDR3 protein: CASSGSDRGEETQYF

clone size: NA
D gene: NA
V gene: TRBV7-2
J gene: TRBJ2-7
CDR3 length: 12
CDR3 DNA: TGTGCCAGCAGACCCCAGGGCTACGAGCAGTACTTC
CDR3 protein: CASRPQGYEQYF

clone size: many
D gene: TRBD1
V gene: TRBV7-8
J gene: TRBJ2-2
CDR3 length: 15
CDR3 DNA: TGTGCCAGCAGCCTAAGGACAGGATACACCGGGGAGCTGTTTTTT
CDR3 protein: CASSLRTGYTGELFF

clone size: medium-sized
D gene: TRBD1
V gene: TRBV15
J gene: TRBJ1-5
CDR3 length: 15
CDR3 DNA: TGTGCCACCAGCAGAGGAGGACAGGGCGGGCAGCCCCAGCATTTT
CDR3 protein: CATSRGGQGGQPQHF

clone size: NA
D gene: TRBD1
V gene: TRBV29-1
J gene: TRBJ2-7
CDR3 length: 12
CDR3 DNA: TGCAGCGTTGAGGACAGGGACTACGAGCAGTACTTC
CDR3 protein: CSVEDRDYEQYF

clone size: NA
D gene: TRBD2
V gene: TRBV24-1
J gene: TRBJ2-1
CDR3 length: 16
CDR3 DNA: TGTGCCACCAGTGATTTGGGGAGCGGGAGATACAATGAGCAGTTCTTC
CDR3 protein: CATSDLGSGRYNEQFF

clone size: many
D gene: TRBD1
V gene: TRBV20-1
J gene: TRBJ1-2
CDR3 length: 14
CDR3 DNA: TGCAGTGCTAGACACAGGGGGGATCACTATGGCTACACCTTC
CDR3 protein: CSARHRGDHYGYTF

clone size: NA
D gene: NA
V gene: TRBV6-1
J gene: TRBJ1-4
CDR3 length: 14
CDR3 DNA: TGTGCCAGCAGCCGACAAATGGTGAGGGAAAAACTGTTTTTT
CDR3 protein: CASSRQMVREKLFF

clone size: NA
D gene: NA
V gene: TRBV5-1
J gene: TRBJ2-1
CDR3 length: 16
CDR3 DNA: TGCGCCAGCAGCTTGGTTACGGACAGACTATACAATGAGCAGTTCTTC
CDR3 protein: CASSLVTDRLYNEQFF

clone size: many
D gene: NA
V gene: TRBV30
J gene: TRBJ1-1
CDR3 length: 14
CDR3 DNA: TGTGCCTGGAGTGTGCTAGGGGCGCGCACTGAAGCTTTCTTT
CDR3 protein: CAWSVLGARTEAFF

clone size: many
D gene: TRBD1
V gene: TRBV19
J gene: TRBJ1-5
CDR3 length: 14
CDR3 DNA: TGTGCCAGTAACGAGGAGGGGGCGAGGCAGCCCCAGCATTTT
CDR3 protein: CASNEEGARQPQHF

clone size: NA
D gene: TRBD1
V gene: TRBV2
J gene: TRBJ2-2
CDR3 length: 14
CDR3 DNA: TGTGCCAGCAGGGGGGACAGGGGCACCGGGGAGCTGTTTTTT
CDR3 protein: CASRGDRGTGELFF

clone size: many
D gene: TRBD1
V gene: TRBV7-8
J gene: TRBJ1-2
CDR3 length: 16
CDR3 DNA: TGTGCCAGCAGCCCTACAGGGGACACCGCTAACTATGGCTACACCTTC
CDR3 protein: CASSPTGDTANYGYTF

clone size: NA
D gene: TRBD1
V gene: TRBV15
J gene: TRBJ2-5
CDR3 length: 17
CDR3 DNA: TGTGCCACCAGCACCATTCTAACAGGGGATTCTTACGAGACCCAGTACTTC
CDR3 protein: CATSTILTGDSYETQYF

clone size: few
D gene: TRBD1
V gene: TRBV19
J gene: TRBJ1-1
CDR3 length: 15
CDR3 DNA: TGTGCCAGTAGAAGGGGACAGTCAATGAACACTGAAGCTTTCTTT
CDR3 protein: CASRRGQSMNTEAFF

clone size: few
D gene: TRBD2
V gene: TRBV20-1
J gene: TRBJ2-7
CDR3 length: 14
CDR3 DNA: TGCAGTGCTAGACGGGCTAGCGGGAGCAACGAGCAGTACTTC
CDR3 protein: CSARRASGSNEQYF

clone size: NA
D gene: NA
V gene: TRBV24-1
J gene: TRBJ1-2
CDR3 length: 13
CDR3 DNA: TGTGCCACCAGTGGGGCAGTAAACTATGGCTACACCTTC
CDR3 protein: CATSGAVNYGYTF

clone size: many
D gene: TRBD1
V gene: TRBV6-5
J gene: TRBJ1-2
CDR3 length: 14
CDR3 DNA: TGTGCCAGCAGTTACTTTCCCGGGACAGAGGGCTACACCTTC
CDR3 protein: CASSYFPGTEGYTF

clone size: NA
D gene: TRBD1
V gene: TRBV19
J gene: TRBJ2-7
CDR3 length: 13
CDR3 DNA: TGTGCCAGTAGGCCAGGGGGCTTGAGCGAGCAGTACTTC
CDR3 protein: CASRPGGLSEQYF